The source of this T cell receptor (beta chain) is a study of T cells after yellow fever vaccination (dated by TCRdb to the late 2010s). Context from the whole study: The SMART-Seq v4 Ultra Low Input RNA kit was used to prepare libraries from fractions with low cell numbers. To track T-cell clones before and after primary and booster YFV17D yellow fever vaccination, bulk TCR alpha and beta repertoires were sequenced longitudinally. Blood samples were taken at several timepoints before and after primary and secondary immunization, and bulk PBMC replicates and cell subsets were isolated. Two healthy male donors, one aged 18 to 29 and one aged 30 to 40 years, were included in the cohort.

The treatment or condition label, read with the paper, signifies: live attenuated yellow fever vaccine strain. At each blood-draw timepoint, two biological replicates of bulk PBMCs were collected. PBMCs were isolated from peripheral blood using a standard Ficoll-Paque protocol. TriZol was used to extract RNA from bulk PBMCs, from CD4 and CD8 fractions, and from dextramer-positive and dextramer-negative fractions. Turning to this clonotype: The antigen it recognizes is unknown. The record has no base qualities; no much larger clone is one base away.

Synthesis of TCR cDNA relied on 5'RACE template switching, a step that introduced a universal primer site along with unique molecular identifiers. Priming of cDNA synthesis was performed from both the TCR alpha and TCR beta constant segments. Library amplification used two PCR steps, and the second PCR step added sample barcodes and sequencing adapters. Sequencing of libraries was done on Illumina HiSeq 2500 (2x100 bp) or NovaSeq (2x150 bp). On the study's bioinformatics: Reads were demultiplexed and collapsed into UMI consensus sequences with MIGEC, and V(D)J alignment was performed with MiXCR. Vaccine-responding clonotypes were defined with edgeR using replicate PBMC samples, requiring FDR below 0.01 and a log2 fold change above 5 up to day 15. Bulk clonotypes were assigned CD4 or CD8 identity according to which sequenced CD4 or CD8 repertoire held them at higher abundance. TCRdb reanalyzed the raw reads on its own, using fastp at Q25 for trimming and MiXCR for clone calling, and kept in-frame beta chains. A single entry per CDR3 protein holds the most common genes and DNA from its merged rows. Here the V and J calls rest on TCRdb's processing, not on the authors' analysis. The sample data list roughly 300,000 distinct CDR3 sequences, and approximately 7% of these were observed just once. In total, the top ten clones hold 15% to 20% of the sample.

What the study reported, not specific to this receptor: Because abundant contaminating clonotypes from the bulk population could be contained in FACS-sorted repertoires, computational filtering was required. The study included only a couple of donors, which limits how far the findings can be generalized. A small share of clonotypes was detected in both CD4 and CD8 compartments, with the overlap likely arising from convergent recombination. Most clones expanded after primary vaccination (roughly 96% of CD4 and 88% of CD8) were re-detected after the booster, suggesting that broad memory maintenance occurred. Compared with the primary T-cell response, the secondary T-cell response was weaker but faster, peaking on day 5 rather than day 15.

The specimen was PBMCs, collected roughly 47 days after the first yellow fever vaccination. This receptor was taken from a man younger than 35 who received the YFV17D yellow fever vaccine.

The DNA sequence is TGTGCCAGCGGCCTAGCGTCAGATACGCAGTATTTT. This encodes CASGLASDTQYF. Recombination linked TRBV6-2 or TRBV6-3 to TRBJ2-3; the D region possibly corresponds to TRBD2 (6 bases align). CDR3 length: 12 amino acids, cysteine to phenylalanine. Here the CDR3 DNA is all that survives: 36 bases in frame from base 1. Trimming costs V 8 bases and J 4 bases, and their ends lie 10 bases apart. CDR1 and CDR2, per the germline V gene, are MNHEY and SVGEGT.